These T cell receptor beta chains were read from a single sample in a study of T cells in Graves' hyperthyroidism and ophthalmopathy. MiXCR, applied by TCRdb to the multiplex PCR reads, yields one record per CDR3 protein. The sample records about 520,000 distinct CDR3 sequences, roughly 25% being singletons. Sequences were obtained from blood. These receptors all come from a young woman with Graves' ophthalmopathy. CDR3s include the opening cysteine and the closing phenylalanine or tryptophan. Each record gives: clone size, J gene, D gene, V gene, CDR3 DNA, CDR3 protein. A D gene is named only where the DNA matches it firmly. Size tells how often a clone was seen (once, few, many) or the class of an expanded clone, and some rows leave it out.

clone size: few
J gene: TRBJ1-2
D gene: TRBD1
V gene: TRBV6-1
CDR3 DNA: TGTGCCAGCAGTGAAGCTTGGACAGGGAGGATCTATGGCTACACCTTC
CDR3 protein: CASSEAWTGRIYGYTF

clone size: many
J gene: TRBJ2-4
D gene: NA
V gene: TRBV4-2
CDR3 DNA: TGTGCCAGCAGCCAAGAACAGGGTTTGGCCAAAAACATTCAGTACTTC
CDR3 protein: CASSQEQGLAKNIQYF

clone size: NA
J gene: TRBJ2-5
D gene: TRBD1
V gene: TRBV19
CDR3 DNA: TGTGCCAGTAGGGGACAGGACCCCCAAGAGACCCAGTACTTC
CDR3 protein: CASRGQDPQETQYF

clone size: many
J gene: TRBJ1-1
D gene: NA
V gene: TRBV7-9
CDR3 DNA: TGTGCCAGCAGCTTAATTCGGCGGGGAAGGAACACTGAAGCTTTCTTT
CDR3 protein: CASSLIRRGRNTEAFF

clone size: NA
J gene: TRBJ2-5
D gene: TRBD2
V gene: TRBV6-4
CDR3 DNA: TGTGCCAGCTCCCCAGGCGAAAGTAGCGGGAGTGAGACCCAGTACTTC
CDR3 protein: CASSPGESSGSETQYF

clone size: many
J gene: TRBJ2-7
D gene: NA
V gene: TRBV15
CDR3 DNA: TGTGCCACCAGCGTAGGAGGGACACCTTCCTCCTACGAGCAGTACTTC
CDR3 protein: CATSVGGTPSSYEQYF

clone size: few
J gene: TRBJ2-7
D gene: NA
V gene: TRBV6-1
CDR3 DNA: TGTGCCAGCAGTCCGAGTACGGTCGACTACGAGCAGTACTTC
CDR3 protein: CASSPSTVDYEQYF

clone size: many
J gene: TRBJ1-5
D gene: NA
V gene: TRBV20-1
CDR3 DNA: TGCAGTGCTAGAGATCAGGGTGATCAGCCCCAGCATTTT
CDR3 protein: CSARDQGDQPQHF

clone size: few
J gene: TRBJ1-5
D gene: NA
V gene: TRBV27
CDR3 DNA: TGTGCCAGCAGTCCGACTAATAGAGGGGTCAATCAGCCCCAGCATTTT
CDR3 protein: CASSPTNRGVNQPQHF

clone size: many
J gene: TRBJ2-2
D gene: NA
V gene: TRBV7-3
CDR3 DNA: TGTGCCAGCAGCTTAGCTGGCGGGGAGCTGTTTTTT
CDR3 protein: CASSLAGGELFF

clone size: NA
J gene: TRBJ1-2
D gene: NA
V gene: TRBV12-3/TRBV12-4
CDR3 DNA: TGTGCCAGCAGTTTATTGCCGCGGCTGAGATGGCCCCACAACTATGGCTACACCTTC
CDR3 protein: CASSLLPRLRWPHNYGYTF